The TCR beta chain described here comes from a study of T cell responses to AZD1222 COVID-19 vaccine. CDR1 and CDR2 (germline): SEHNR, FQNEAQ (reference sequence). With 8 bases removed from V and 4 bases from J, the gap between germline ends came to 11 bases. This CDR3 spans 12 amino acids. Assay used: immunoSEQ multiplex PCR; TCRdb lists only in-frame clones, some missing. This sample has approximately 130,000 clones, with about 89% found just once. The rearrangement links TRBV7-9 to TRBJ1-1, with TRBD1 as a possible D gene (5 bases). This sequence originates from an adult who received the AZD1222 COVID-19 vaccine. Sequenced material: peripheral blood, taken 28 days after the second AZD1222 dose. CDR3 sequence reads: CASGGLGTEAFF. Here the CDR3 DNA reads TGTGCCAGCGGGGGTCTGGGCACTGAAGCTTTCTTT. Variable domain in full (rest from reference TRBV7-9 and TRBJ1-1): DTGVSQNPRHKITKRGQNVTFRCDPISEHNRLYWYRQTLGQGPEFLTYFQNEAQLEKSRLLSDRFSAERPKGSFSTLEIQRTEQGDSAMYLCASGGLGTEAFFGQGTRLTVV.